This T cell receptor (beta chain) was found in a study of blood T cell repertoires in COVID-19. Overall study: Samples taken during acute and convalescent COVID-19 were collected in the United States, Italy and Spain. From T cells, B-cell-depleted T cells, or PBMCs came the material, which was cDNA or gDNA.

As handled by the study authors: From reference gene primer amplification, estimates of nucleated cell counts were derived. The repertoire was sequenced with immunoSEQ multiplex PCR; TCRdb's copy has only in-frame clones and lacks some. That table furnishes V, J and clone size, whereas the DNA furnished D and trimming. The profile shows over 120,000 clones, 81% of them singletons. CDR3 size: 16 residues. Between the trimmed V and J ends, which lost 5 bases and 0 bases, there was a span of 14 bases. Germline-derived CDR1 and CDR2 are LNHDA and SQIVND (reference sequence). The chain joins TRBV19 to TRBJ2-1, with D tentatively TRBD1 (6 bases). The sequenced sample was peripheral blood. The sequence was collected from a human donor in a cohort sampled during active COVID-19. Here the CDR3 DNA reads TGTGCCAGTAGTTCAGACAGGCCAAGCTCCTACAATGAGCAGTTCTTC. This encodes CASSSDRPSSYNEQFF.